The clone carrying this T cell receptor (beta chain) came up many times. Its antigen is currently unknown. As to time point: newly diagnosed GD, antithyroid drugs for less than 3 months. The TCR library was made from RNA extracted from PBMCs. HTBI primers from iRepertoire and Arm-PCR of CDR3 regions yielded the TCR beta libraries. TCRdb called the multiplex PCR reads again in MiXCR, with one record for every CDR3 protein. The table records about 350,000 distinct CDR3 sequences, around 15% of them present only once. The sample comes from a study of regulatory T cells in long-lasting Graves disease. Trimming took 5 bases from V and 0 from J, leaving 13 bases between them. CDR1 and CDR2 (germline): SGHDN, FVKESK. The CDR3 length is 15 residues. Whole-study findings and limits: Patients with persistent disease shared 2,741 public clonotypes, outpacing the approximately 870 shared by new patients.

The same sample was also used in a study of T cells in Graves' hyperthyroidism and ophthalmopathy. That paper adds: Aged 18 to 65, the patients had hyperthyroidism that was newly diagnosed and had lasted under 2 months. When the TCR CDR3 underwent first-round RT-PCR, the HTBI primer set was used.

The origin of this receptor is a woman between 18 and 29 years old with Graves disease. The chain has TRBV14 and TRBJ2-5, with unresolved D. The sequencing here drew on peripheral blood mononuclear cells (PBMCs), taken at new diagnosis, from a patient treated with antithyroid drugs. Written as DNA, the CDR3 is TGTGCCAGCAGCAGAACACAAGCGTACCAAGAGACCCAGTACTTC. This encodes CASSRTQAYQETQYF.